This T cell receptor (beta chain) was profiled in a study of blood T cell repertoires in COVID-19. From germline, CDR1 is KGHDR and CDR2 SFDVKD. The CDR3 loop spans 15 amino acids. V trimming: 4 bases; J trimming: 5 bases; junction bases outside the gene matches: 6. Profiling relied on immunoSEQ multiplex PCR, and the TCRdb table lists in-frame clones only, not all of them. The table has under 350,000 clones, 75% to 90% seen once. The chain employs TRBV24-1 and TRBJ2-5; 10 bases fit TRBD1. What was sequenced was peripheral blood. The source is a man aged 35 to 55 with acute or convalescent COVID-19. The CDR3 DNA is TGTGCCACCAGTGACCCTGGACAGGGGGGGGAGACCCAGTACTTC. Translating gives CATSDPGQGGETQYF.